Listed here are 30 T cell receptor beta chains from one sample, sequenced in a study of cytomegalovirus exposure and HLA in healthy donors. Only in-frame clones appear in the TCRdb table, and some are missing; sequencing was by immunoSEQ multiplex PCR. The sample carries over 90,000 clones, about 95% recorded once. The sequencing input was PBMCs. The receptor set was obtained from a woman aged 18-30 years in good health and CMV-seronegative.

This rearrangement joins TRBV27 to TRBJ1-1, with D possibly matching TRBD1 (6 bases). The V end was cut by 5 bases, the J end by 2 bases, with 12 bases between. This CDR3 region has 14 residues. The V gene's germline CDR1 is MNHEY and CDR2 SMNVEV (reference sequence). In nucleotides, the CDR3 is TGTGCCAGCAGTCCCGGGACACCCAACACTGAAGCTTTCTTT. It is translated as CASSPGTPNTEAFF.

The chain combines TRBV5-1 with TRBJ2-5; tentative D call: TRBD2 (6 bases). The CDR3 is made up of 15 amino acids. V lost 4 bases to trimming and J lost 2 bases, with 15 bases between them. Germline assignment: CDR1 SGHRS and CDR2 YFSETQ. The CDR3 loop reads CASSGTPQPQETQYF. CDR3 DNA sequence: TGCGCCAGCAGCGGGACTCCTCAACCTCAAGAGACCCAGTACTTC.

This clone was seen a handful of times. This chain's CDR3 is CASSESAGGYNEQFF. The CDR3 DNA sequence: TGTGCCAGCAGTGAATCAGCGGGGGGCTACAATGAGCAGTTCTTC. The rearrangement joins TRBV2 to TRBJ2-1, with 9 bases that match TRBD2. The V gene's germline CDR1 is SNHLY and CDR2 FYNNEI. The CDR3 runs 15 residues. The J segment lost 3 bases and the V segment lost 2 bases, leaving 2 bases of the junction unmatched.

CDR3 in DNA: TGTGCCAGCAGCTTGGAAGCGGGAGAGAACATTCAGTACTTC. It encodes CASSLEAGENIQYF. The chain is built from TRBV5-4 and TRBJ2-4; TRBD2 matches at 8 bases. Losses at the gene ends were 0 bases for V and 7 bases for J; bases not matched to a gene: 3. The CDR3 is made up of 14 amino acids. Germline CDR1 and CDR2: SGHNT and YYREEE (reference sequence). The whole variable domain, remainder taken from reference TRBV5-4 and TRBJ2-4, is ETGVTQSPTHLIKTRGQQVTLRCSSQSGHNTVSWYQQALGQGPQFIFQYYREEENGRGNFPPRFSGLQFPNYSSELNVNALELDDSALYLCASSLEAGENIQYFGAGTRLSVL.

The gene calls are TRBV6-5 and TRBJ2-1, with 10 bases lining up with TRBD2. V was clipped by 2 bases and J by 8 bases; unmatched bases: 9. The CDR3 has 16 amino acids. Germline values: CDR1 MNHEY, CDR2 SVGAGI. In DNA form, the CDR3 reads TGTGCCAGCAGTTACGCGTTGGGACTAGCGTTCTATGAGCAGTTCTTC. Its translation is CASSYALGLAFYEQFF.

The chain joins TRBV11-2 to TRBJ2-1; 9 positions agree with TRBD2. The germline gives CDR1 SGHAT, CDR2 FQNNGV. The CDR3 extends over 13 amino acids. The trim removed 4 bases at V and 10 bases at J, leaving 5 bases unmatched. The CDR3 loop reads CASSSTSGLEQFF. The CDR3 nucleotides are TGTGCCAGCAGCTCGACTAGCGGTCTAGAGCAGTTCTTC.

Written as DNA, the CDR3 is TGTGCCAGCATGGAGGGTCCCATAGAAGCTTTCTTT. Encoded protein: CASMEGPIEAFF. The chain joins TRBV6-1 to TRBJ1-1; the D is unclear. This CDR3 has 12 amino acids. Germline V gene data show CDR1 as MNHNS and CDR2 as SASEGT. V lost 7 bases to trimming and J lost 8 bases, with 14 bases between them.

This clone was counted once. The chain links TRBV27 to TRBJ2-3; 11 positions match TRBD2. Germline-derived CDR1 and CDR2 are MNHEY and SMNVEV (reference sequence). The length of the CDR3 is 15 residues. V was pared by 5 bases and J by 2 bases, with 3 bases of the junction left unmatched. The DNA of the CDR3 is TGTGCCAGCAGTATGGGACTAGCGGACACAGATACGCAGTATTTT. Its translation is CASSMGLADTDTQYF.

This chain links TRBV25-1 with TRBJ2-7; the D gene is possibly TRBD2 (5 bases). Germline loops: CDR1 MGHDK, CDR2 SYGVNS. The CDR3 has 13 amino acids. The ends were cut back, 8 bases at V and 6 bases at J, with 17 bases in the middle. The CDR3 DNA reads TGTGCCAGCTCGTATAGGGTAGCGAGCGAGCAGTACTTC. Protein: CASSYRVASEQYF.

The chain carries TRBV5-4 and TRBJ2-3; possible D gene TRBD1, 5 bases. There are 16 residues in the CDR3. V was pared by 4 bases and J by 3 bases, with 18 bases between. Per germline, CDR1 SGHNT and CDR2 YYREEE (reference sequence). CDR3 coding DNA: TGTGCCAGCAGCCTCGATAGGGGTGTGATGACAGATACGCAGTATTTT. Its protein product is CASSLDRGVMTDTQYF.

The chain uses TRBV5-1 and TRBJ2-3; TRBD2 agrees at 12 bases. V shed 0 bases, J shed 6 bases, and the junction held 5 bases outside the gene matches. Looked up from germline, CDR1 is SGHRS and CDR2 is YFSETQ. There are 16 residues in the CDR3. The CDR3 DNA sequence: TGCGCCAGCAGCTTGGGACTAGCGGGAGAGTTCGATACGCAGTATTTT. This gives the protein CASSLGLAGEFDTQYF. Combining the CDR3 with reference TRBV5-1 and TRBJ2-3 gives the whole variable domain KAGVTQTPRYLIKTRGQQVTLSCSPISGHRSVSWYQQTPGQGLQFLFEYFSETQRNKGNFPGRFSGRQFSNSRSEMNVSTLELGDSALYLCASSLGLAGEFDTQYFGPGTRLTVL.

The chain employs TRBV5-8 and TRBJ2-3, with 9 bases identical to TRBD2. Trimming took 1 base from V and 3 from J; bases not matched to a gene: 9. The CDR3 is 17 residues long. Germline CDR1 reads SGHTS; CDR2 reads YDEGEE. The chain's CDR3 is CASSLPEAGGGTDTQYF. As DNA, the CDR3 is TGTGCCAGCAGCTTGCCGGAAGCGGGGGGAGGGACAGATACGCAGTATTTT.

This chain joins TRBV27 and TRBJ2-1; possible D gene TRBD2, 5 bases. The length of the CDR3 is 15 residues. CDR1 is MNHEY and CDR2 is SMNVEV in the germline V gene (reference sequence). The V end lost 3 bases, the J end lost 3 bases, and 12 bases lay between the germline ends. The CDR3 region has the DNA TGTGCCAGCAGTTTCGGGGTTGCCCTCTACAATGAGCAGTTCTTC. Amino acids: CASSFGVALYNEQFF.

The chain combines TRBV5-1 with TRBJ2-3; 7 bases are a match to TRBD1. The CDR3 is made up of 14 amino acids. After removal of 2 bases from V and 4 bases from J, the junction contained 4 bases not matched to a gene. The germline V gene encodes CDR1 SGHRS and CDR2 YFSETQ. CDR3 loop: CASSLRGHPDTQYF. In DNA, the CDR3 is TGCGCCAGCAGCTTAAGGGGGCACCCAGATACGCAGTATTTT.

The J gene is TRBJ2-3, the V gene TRBV10-1; 11 bases agree with TRBD2. CDR1 and CDR2 from the germline V gene are WNHNN and SYGVQD (reference sequence). After removal of 4 bases from V and 6 bases from J, the junction contained 3 bases not matched to a gene. The CDR3 has 14 amino acids. The DNA for the CDR3 is TGCGCCAGCAGTGCGGGGACTAGCGGCGATACGCAGTATTTT. It encodes CASSAGTSGDTQYF.

The CDR3 loop is CASSPTSGAPTDTQYF. The DNA for the CDR3 is TGTGCCAGCAGCCCGACTAGCGGGGCGCCCACAGATACGCAGTATTTT. V and J are TRBV7-9 and TRBJ2-3, with 11 bases matching TRBD2. This CDR3 is 16 amino acids long. Germline loops: CDR1 SEHNR, CDR2 FQNEAQ (reference sequence). J was trimmed by 2 bases and V by 5 bases; bases with no gene match: 6.

J is TRBJ2-2 and V is TRBV5-6, with 9 bases lining up with TRBD2. Germline V gene sequence: CDR1 SGHDT, CDR2 YYEEEE. The CDR3 contains 16 residues. J lost 2 bases, V lost 3 bases, and 5 bases had no gene match. The CDR3 coding sequence is TGTGCCAGCAGCTGGGGTAGCGGGGGCAACACCGGGGAGCTGTTTTTT. Encoded protein: CASSWGSGGNTGELFF.

This chain uses TRBV4-1 with TRBJ1-2, with no clear D. The germline gives CDR1 MGHRA, CDR2 YSYEKL. CDR3 length: 15 amino acids. V gave up 3 bases and J gave up 2 bases, with 13 bases separating them. Here the CDR3 DNA reads TGCGCCAGCAGCCAGCCAGGTGTCAAAAACTATGGCTACACCTTC. This sequence encodes CASSQPGVKNYGYTF.

The CDR3 here is CASRKAGAYRYEQYF. CDR3 bases: TGTGCCAGCAGAAAAGCGGGGGCCTACCGCTACGAGCAGTACTTC. The chain joins TRBV5-8 to TRBJ2-7; 8 nucleotides align to TRBD2. V shed 5 bases, J shed 3 bases, and the junction held 10 bases outside the gene matches. This CDR3 is 15 amino acids long. Per germline, CDR1 SGHTS and CDR2 YDEGEE.

This clone was recorded only once. The gene calls are TRBV9 and TRBJ2-5, with D unclear. The germline gives CDR1 SGDLS, CDR2 YYNGEE. The CDR3 extends over 15 amino acids. The V and J ends lost 0 bases and 5 bases respectively, with 14 bases between them. The CDR3 region has the DNA TGTGCCAGCAGCGTAGCTGAGGAGCTTGGTGAGACCCAGTACTTC. Translating gives CASSVAEELGETQYF.

This clone was counted a single time. This sequence joins TRBV5-1 and TRBJ1-3; 7 bases line up with TRBD1. The trim removed 3 bases at V and 1 base at J, leaving 10 bases unmatched. Germline V gene lookup returns CDR1 SGHRS and CDR2 YFSETQ. The CDR3 totals 17 residues. The CDR3 reads CASSSDHTQGSGNTIYF. CDR3 coding DNA: TGCGCCAGCAGCTCGGATCATACACAGGGGTCTGGAAACACCATATATTTT.

This chain links TRBV14 with TRBJ1-1, with 9 bases identical to TRBD1. The V segment lost 4 bases and the J segment 5 bases; nucleotides outside the gene matches: 2. The CDR3 contains 13 residues. Germline assignment: CDR1 SGHDN and CDR2 FVKESK. In DNA form, the CDR3 reads TGTGCCAGCAGCCGACAGGGGGGGACTGAAGCTTTCTTT. This gives the protein CASSRQGGTEAFF. The whole variable domain, filled in from reference TRBV14 and TRBJ1-1, reads EAGVTQFPSHSVIEKGQTVTLRCDPISGHDNLYWYRRVMGKEIKFLLHFVKESKQDESGMPNNRFLAERTGGTYSTLKVQPAELEDSGVYFCASSRQGGTEAFFGQGTRLTVV.

The chain combines TRBV4-1 with TRBJ2-1; 11 bases are shared with TRBD2. Germline V gene lookup returns CDR1 MGHRA and CDR2 YSYEKL. With V trimmed by 3 bases and J by 4 bases, 11 bases remained unmatched. The CDR3 spans 18 residues. The CDR3 sequence is CASSQEGLAGGVYNEQFF. CDR3 nucleotide sequence: TGCGCCAGCAGCCAGGAAGGGCTAGCGGGAGGCGTGTACAATGAGCAGTTCTTC.

The chain combines TRBV10-3 with TRBJ2-3; 8 bases fit TRBD2. In germline, CDR1 is ENHRY, CDR2 SYGVKD. Trimming removed 10 bases from V and 1 base from J; junction bases left unmatched: 4. This CDR3 contains 13 residues. As DNA, the CDR3 is TGTGCCACCTGTAGCGGGGGCACAGATACGCAGTATTTT. This sequence encodes CATCSGGTDTQYF.

The genes are TRBV5-6 and TRBJ1-4; unclear D gene. The CDR3 is 13 amino acids. Germline CDR1 SGHDT, CDR2 YYEEEE. V was clipped by 3 bases and J by 8 bases, with 11 bases between them. CDR3 amino acids: CASSSGEWEKLFF. The CDR3 nucleotides are TGTGCCAGCAGCTCCGGGGAGTGGGAAAAACTGTTTTTT.

This rearrangement joins TRBV18 to TRBJ2-1; TRBD2 matches 9 bases. V shed 6 bases and J 5 bases; nucleotides not matched to a gene: 11. The CDR3 loop spans 16 amino acids. CDR1 and CDR2 (germline): KGHSH, LQKENI. CDR3 nucleotide sequence: TGTGCCAGCTCTCGAACCGGGACTAGCCTTGACAATGAGCAGTTCTTC. Its protein product is CASSRTGTSLDNEQFF.

V usage is TRBV9 and J usage is TRBJ2-2; the D gene is possibly TRBD2 (7 bases). This CDR3 is built from 15 residues. Trimming removed 9 bases from V and 3 bases from J, with 18 bases in between. Germline V gene lookup returns CDR1 SGDLS and CDR2 YYNGEE. CDR3 amino acids: CANPDGGRDTGELFF. Written as DNA, the CDR3 is TGTGCCAACCCGGACGGGGGGCGAGACACCGGGGAGCTGTTTTTT. Together with reference TRBV9 and TRBJ2-2, the CDR3 gives the full variable domain: DSGVTQTPKHLITATGQRVTLRCSPRSGDLSVYWYQQSLDQGLQFLIQYYNGEERAKGNILERFSAQQFPDLHSELNLSSLELGDSALYFCANPDGGRDTGELFFGEGSRLTVL.

This chain connects TRBV14 to TRBJ1-1; no reliable D call. With 9 bases removed from V and 2 bases from J, the gap between germline ends came to 10 bases. The germline V gene has CDR1 SGHDN and CDR2 FVKESK. The CDR3 sequence is 12 residues long. The CDR3 DNA is TGTGCCAGTTCAAACAGAAACACTGAAGCTTTCTTT. It is translated as CASSNRNTEAFF.

The chain has TRBV5-1 and TRBJ2-2; 7 bases are shared with TRBD2. Germline V CDR1 and CDR2: SGHRS, YFSETQ. The trim removed 6 bases at V and 3 bases at J, leaving 8 bases unmatched. The CDR3 runs to 15 residues. CDR3 sequence reads: CASTPGTTYTGELFF. CDR3 bases: TGCGCCAGCACCCCGGGGACTACCTACACCGGGGAGCTGTTTTTT.

The sample holds one count of this clone. The V and J genes are TRBV14 and TRBJ2-1, with 12 bases matching TRBD2. CDR1 is SGHDN and CDR2 is FVKESK in the germline V gene. The CDR3 contains 16 residues. The V and J ends lost 3 bases and 6 bases, in that order; junction bases with no gene match: 6. The CDR3 loop reads CASSQRRGLAGNEQFF. The CDR3 DNA reads as TGTGCCAGCAGCCAGAGGAGGGGACTAGCGGGCAATGAGCAGTTCTTC.